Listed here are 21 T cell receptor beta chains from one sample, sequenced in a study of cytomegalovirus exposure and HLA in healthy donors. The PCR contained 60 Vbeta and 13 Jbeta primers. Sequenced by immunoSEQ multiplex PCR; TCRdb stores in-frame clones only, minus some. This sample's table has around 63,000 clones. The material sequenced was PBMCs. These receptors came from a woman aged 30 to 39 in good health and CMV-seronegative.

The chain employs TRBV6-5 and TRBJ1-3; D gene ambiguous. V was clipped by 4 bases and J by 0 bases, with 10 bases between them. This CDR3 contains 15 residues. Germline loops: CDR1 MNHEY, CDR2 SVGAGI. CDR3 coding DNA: TGTGCCAGCAGTTCTCAGTTTTTCTCTGGAAACACCATATATTTT. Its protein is CASSSQFFSGNTIYF.

The CDR3 loop is CASSLQGTDTQYF. The CDR3 coding sequence is TGCGCCAGCAGCTTACAGGGCACAGATACGCAGTATTTT. The J gene is TRBJ2-3, the V gene TRBV5-1; a possible D gene is TRBD1 (5 bases). The V and J ends lost 2 bases and 1 base respectively, with 5 bases between them. CDR3 length: 13 amino acids. Germline CDR1 and CDR2: SGHRS and YFSETQ.

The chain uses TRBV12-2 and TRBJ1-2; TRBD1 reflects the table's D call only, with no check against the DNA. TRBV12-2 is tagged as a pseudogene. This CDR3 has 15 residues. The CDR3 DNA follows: TGTGCAAGTCGCTTAGTGGTTGCAGGGGAATTTGGCTACACCTTC. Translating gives CASRLVVAGEFGYTF.

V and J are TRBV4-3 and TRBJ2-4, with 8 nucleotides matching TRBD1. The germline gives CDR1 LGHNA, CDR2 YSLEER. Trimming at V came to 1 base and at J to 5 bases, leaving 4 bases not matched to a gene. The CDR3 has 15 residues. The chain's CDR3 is CASSQGDRMQNIQYF. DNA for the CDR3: TGCGCCAGCAGCCAAGGGGACAGGATGCAAAACATTCAGTACTTC.

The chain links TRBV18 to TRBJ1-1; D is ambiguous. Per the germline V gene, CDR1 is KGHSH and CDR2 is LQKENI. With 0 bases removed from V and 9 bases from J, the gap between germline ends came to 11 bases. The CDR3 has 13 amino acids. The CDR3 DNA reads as TGTGCCAGCTCACCACCAGACTCAACGAAAGCTTTCTTT. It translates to CASSPPDSTKAFF.

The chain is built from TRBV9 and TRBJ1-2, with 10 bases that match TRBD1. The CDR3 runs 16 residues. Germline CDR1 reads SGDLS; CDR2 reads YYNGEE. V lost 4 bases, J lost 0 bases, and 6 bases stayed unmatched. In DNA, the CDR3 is TGTGCCAGCAGCCCCGGGACAGGGGCAGCTAACTATGGCTACACCTTC. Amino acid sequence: CASSPGTGAANYGYTF. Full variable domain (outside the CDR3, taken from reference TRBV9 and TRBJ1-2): DSGVTQTPKHLITATGQRVTLRCSPRSGDLSVYWYQQSLDQGLQFLIQYYNGEERAKGNILERFSAQQFPDLHSELNLSSLELGDSALYFCASSPGTGAANYGYTFGSGTRLTVV.

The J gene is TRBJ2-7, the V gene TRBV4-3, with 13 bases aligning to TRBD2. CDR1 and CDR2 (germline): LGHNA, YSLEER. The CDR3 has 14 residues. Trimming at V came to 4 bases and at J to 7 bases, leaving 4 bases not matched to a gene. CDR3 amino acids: CASSRGLAGDEQYF. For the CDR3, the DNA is TGCGCCAGCAGCCGAGGACTAGCGGGGGATGAGCAGTACTTC.

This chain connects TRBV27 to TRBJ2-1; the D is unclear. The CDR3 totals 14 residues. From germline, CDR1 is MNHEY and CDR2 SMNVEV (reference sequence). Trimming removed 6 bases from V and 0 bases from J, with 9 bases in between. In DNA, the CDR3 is TGTGCCAGCAGCCACAGTGGCTCCTACAATGAGCAGTTCTTC. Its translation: CASSHSGSYNEQFF.

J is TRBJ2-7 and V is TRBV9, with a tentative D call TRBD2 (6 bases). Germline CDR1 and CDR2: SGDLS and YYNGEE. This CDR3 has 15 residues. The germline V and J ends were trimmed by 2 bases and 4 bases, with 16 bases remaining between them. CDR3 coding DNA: TGTGCCAGCAGCGTTGGGGAGGCGGAGTCTTACGAGCAGTACTTC. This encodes CASSVGEAESYEQYF.

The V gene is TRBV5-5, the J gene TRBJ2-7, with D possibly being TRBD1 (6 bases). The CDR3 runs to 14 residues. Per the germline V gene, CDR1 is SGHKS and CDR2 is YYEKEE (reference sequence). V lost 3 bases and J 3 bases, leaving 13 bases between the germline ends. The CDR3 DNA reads TGTGCCAGCAGCTCCGGACAGTTGGGCTACGAGCAGTACTTC. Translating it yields CASSSGQLGYEQYF.

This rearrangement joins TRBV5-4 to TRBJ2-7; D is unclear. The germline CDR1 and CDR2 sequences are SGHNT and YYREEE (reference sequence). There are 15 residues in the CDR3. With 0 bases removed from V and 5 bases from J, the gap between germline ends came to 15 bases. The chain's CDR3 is CASSLDQARSNEQYF. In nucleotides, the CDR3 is TGTGCCAGCAGCTTGGACCAGGCCCGATCTAACGAGCAGTACTTC.

The CDR3: CASSPGQGGGEKLFF. The CDR3 bases are TGTGCCAGCAGCCCAGGACAGGGTGGGGGTGAAAAACTGTTTTTT. The V gene is TRBV9, the J gene TRBJ1-4; 8 nucleotides line up with TRBD1. Germline loops: CDR1 SGDLS, CDR2 YYNGEE. The V segment lost 4 bases and the J segment 7 bases; nucleotides outside the gene matches: 9. The CDR3 has 15 residues.

CDR3 loop: CAATSRFGAFF. In DNA form, the CDR3 reads TGTGCCGCAACGTCACGATTCGGAGCTTTCTTT. The chain combines TRBV6-6 with TRBJ1-1; D uncertain. The CDR3 extends over 11 amino acids. Germline lookup yields CDR1 MNHNY and CDR2 SVGAGI (reference sequence). V was cut by 11 bases and J by 10 bases, with 17 bases left in between.

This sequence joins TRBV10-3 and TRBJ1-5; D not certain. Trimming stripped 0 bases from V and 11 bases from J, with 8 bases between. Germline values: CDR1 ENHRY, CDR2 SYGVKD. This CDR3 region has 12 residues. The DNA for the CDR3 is TGTGCCATCAGTGAGTCCGCGGGGACCCAGCATTTT. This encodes CAISESAGTQHF.

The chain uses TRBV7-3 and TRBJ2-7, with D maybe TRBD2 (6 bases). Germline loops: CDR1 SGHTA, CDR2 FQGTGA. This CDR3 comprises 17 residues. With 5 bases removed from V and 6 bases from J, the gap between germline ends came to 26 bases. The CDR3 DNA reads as TGTGCCAGCAGCCCGACCCCGGGACTCCCTCTTGCCGGCGAGCAGTACTTC. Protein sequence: CASSPTPGLPLAGEQYF. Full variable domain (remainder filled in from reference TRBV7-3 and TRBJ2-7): GAGVSQTPSNKVTEKGKYVELRCDPISGHTALYWYRQSLGQGPEFLIYFQGTGAADDSGLPNDRFFAVRPEGSVSTLKIQRTERGDSAVYLCASSPTPGLPLAGEQYFGPGTRLTVT.

This chain's CDR3 is CASSYGTGVVEQYF. The CDR3 bases are TGTGCCAGCAGTTACGGGACAGGGGTGGTCGAGCAGTACTTC. V usage is TRBV6-5 and J usage is TRBJ2-7; TRBD1 matches 10 bases. The germline gives CDR1 MNHEY, CDR2 SVGAGI. CDR3 length: 14 residues. After removal of 2 bases from V and 6 bases from J, the junction contained 4 bases not matched to a gene.

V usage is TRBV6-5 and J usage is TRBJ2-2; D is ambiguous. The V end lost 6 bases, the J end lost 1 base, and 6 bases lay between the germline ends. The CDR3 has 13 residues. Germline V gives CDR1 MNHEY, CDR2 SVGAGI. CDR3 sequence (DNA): TGTGCCAGCAGCTCAGGGAACACCGGGGAGCTGTTTTTT. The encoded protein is CASSSGNTGELFF.

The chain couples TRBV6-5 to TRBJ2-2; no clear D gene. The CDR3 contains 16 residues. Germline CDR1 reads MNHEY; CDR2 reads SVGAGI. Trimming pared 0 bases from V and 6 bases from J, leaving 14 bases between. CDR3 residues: CASSYSSFRLSGELFF. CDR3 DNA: TGTGCCAGCAGTTACTCTAGCTTTAGGCTGTCCGGGGAGCTGTTTTTT.

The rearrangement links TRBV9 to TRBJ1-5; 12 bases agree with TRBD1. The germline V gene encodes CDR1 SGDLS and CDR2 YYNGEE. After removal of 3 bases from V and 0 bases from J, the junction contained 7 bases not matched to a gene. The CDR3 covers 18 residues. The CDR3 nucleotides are TGTGCCAGCAGCGCCGGGACAGGGGGCGTTAGTAGCAATCAGCCCCAGCATTTT. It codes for CASSAGTGGVSSNQPQHF.

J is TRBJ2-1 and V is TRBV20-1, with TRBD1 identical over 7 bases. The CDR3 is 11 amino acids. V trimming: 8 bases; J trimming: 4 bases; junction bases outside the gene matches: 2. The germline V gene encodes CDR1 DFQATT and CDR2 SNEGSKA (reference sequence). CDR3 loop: CSSGQYNEQFF. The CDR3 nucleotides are TGCAGTTCGGGACAGTACAATGAGCAGTTCTTC.

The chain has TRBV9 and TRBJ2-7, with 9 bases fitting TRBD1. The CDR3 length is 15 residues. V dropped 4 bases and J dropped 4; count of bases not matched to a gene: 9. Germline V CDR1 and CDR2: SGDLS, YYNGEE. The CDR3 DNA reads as TGTGCCAGCAGCACTTCCATGGGACAGGGTTACGAGCAGTACTTC. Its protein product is CASSTSMGQGYEQYF. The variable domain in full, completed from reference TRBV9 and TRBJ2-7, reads DSGVTQTPKHLITATGQRVTLRCSPRSGDLSVYWYQQSLDQGLQFLIQYYNGEERAKGNILERFSAQQFPDLHSELNLSSLELGDSALYFCASSTSMGQGYEQYFGPGTRLTVT.